Listed below are T cell receptor beta chains from one sample, sequenced in a study. TCRdb reanalysed the 5' RACE reads using MiXCR and keeps one entry per CDR3 protein. The sample contains almost 9,000 distinct CDR3 sequences, 27% of which appear only once. The sample taken for sequencing was naive CD4+ T cells sorted from a lymph node. All receptors come from a female donor with breast cancer. CDR3s include the opening cysteine and the closing phenylalanine or tryptophan. A D gene is named only where the DNA matches it firmly. Expanded clones get a size class; other rows say once, few or many, or leave the size out.

abundance	d_gene	v_gene	j_gene	CDR3nt	CDR3aa
many	-	TRBV6-1	TRBJ2-1	TGTGCCAGCAGTGGGGGGGTCAATGAGCAGTTCTTC	CASSGGVNEQFF
many	TRBD1	TRBV18	TRBJ1-6	TGTGCCAGCTCACCCGGAAGTGGGACAGCAAATTCACCCCTCCACTTT	CASSPGSGTANSPLHF
medium-sized	TRBD2	TRBV7-2	TRBJ2-7	TGTGCCAGCAGCTGGACTAGCGGGACCTACGAGCAGTACTTC	CASSWTSGTYEQYF
few	TRBD2	TRBV5-4	TRBJ2-3	TGTGCCAGCAGCGGGGGACTAGAGAGTGGGGGAGATACGCAGTATTTT	CASSGGLESGGDTQYF
few	TRBD2	TRBV6-5	TRBJ2-3	TGTGCCAGCAGTTACTCGACGACTAGCGGGAGAGATACGCAGTATTTT	CASSYSTTSGRDTQYF
-	-	TRBV6-5	TRBJ1-2	TGTGCCAGCAGTCCCGGACGCAGAGCTAACTATGGCTACACCTTC	CASSPGRRANYGYTF
-	TRBD1	TRBV20-1	TRBJ1-5	TGCAGTGCTAGGCGTACAGGGGGCGGCAATCAGCCCCAGCATTTC	CSARRTGGGNQPQHF
medium-sized	TRBD1	TRBV5-1	TRBJ2-5	TGCGCCAGCAGCTTGGCTGCGGGACAGGGCACGGCCCAGTACTTC	CASSLAAGQGTAQYF
medium-sized	-	TRBV20-1	TRBJ2-1	TGCAGTGCTAGAGATCCCCGCAACTCCTACAATGAGCAGTTCTTC	CSARDPRNSYNEQFF
medium-sized	-	TRBV6-5	TRBJ2-7	TGTGCCAGCAGTTCCGGGACACCTTACGGCGAGCAGTACTTC	CASSSGTPYGEQYF
-	TRBD1	TRBV28	TRBJ1-2	TGTGCCAGCAGTTTGACAGGGTACGGGGGGGGCTACACCTTC	CASSLTGYGGGYTF
few	-	TRBV6-2/TRBV6-3	TRBJ2-2	TGTGCCAGCAGTATACCATTCGGGAGCGCGAACACCGGGGAGCTGTTTTTT	CASSIPFGSANTGELFF
medium-sized	-	TRBV5-4	TRBJ2-7	TGTGCCAGCAGTTCGGACCCTTTGAACTACGAGCAGTACTTC	CASSSDPLNYEQYF
medium-sized	TRBD2	TRBV5-1	TRBJ2-3	TGCGCCAGCAGCTTGGAAACTAGCGGGAGCACAGATACGCAGTATTTT	CASSLETSGSTDTQYF
-	TRBD1	TRBV5-6	TRBJ2-2	TGTGCCAGCAGCGTCGTTCTGGACAGGAGAACCGGGGAGCTGTTTTTT	CASSVVLDRRTGELFF
-	TRBD1	TRBV9	TRBJ2-3	TGTGCCAGCAGCGTAGTAGGGGGCCGTCTCACAGATACGCAGTATTTT	CASSVVGGRLTDTQYF
large	TRBD1	TRBV5-5	TRBJ2-5	TGTGCCAGCAGCTGGACCGGGACAGATCAAGAGACCCAGTACTTC	CASSWTGTDQETQYF
medium-sized	-	TRBV5-1	TRBJ1-1	TGCGCCAGCAGCTTACAGGCTTCGAACACTGAAGCTTTCTTT	CASSLQASNTEAFF
medium-sized	-	TRBV3-1	TRBJ2-3	TGTGCCAGCAGCCCGTGGGAGGGACAGGCAGATACGCAGTATTTT	CASSPWEGQADTQYF
medium-sized	TRBD1	TRBV12-3/TRBV12-4	TRBJ1-6	TGTGCCAGCAGTTTAGGAGGCAGGGGGTTCGATTCACCCCTCCACTTT	CASSLGGRGFDSPLHF
few	-	TRBV5-1	TRBJ2-2	TGCGCCAGCAGCATCACCGGGGAGCTGTTTTTT	CASSITGELFF
-	TRBD1	TRBV4-1	TRBJ2-7	TGCGCCAGCAGAAAAACAGGGGGCCTTTACGAGCAGTACTTC	CASRKTGGLYEQYF
-	-	TRBV20-1	TRBJ1-6	TGCAGTGCTTGTTCCGGGACTGGGGATGGTTCACCCCTCCACTTT	CSACSGTGDGSPLHF
-	-	TRBV10-3	TRBJ1-1	TGTGCCATCAGTCCAGAGGGGGTTTTGACTGAAGCTTTCTTT	CAISPEGVLTEAFF
medium-sized	-	TRBV12-3/TRBV12-4	TRBJ1-1	TGTGCCAGCAGCCGAGAGCAATTCACTGAAGCTTTCTTT	CASSREQFTEAFF
few	-	TRBV24-1	TRBJ2-3	TGTGCCACCAGTGAAACCGGGACCCCGAGGTTGGATACGCAGTATTTT	CATSETGTPRLDTQYF